The 19 T cell receptor beta chains listed next were all sequenced from one sample in a study of cytomegalovirus exposure and HLA in healthy donors. PCR involved 60 Vbeta and 13 Jbeta primers. Assay: immunoSEQ multiplex PCR; the TCRdb copy retains only in-frame clones and omits some. The sample yields around 110,000 clones, about 10% seen once. The sample consisted of PBMCs. These TCRs come from a man under 40 in good health and CMV-seronegative.

In its sample, this clone was seen a few times. The V call is TRBV10-1, the J call TRBJ1-1; 9 bases are shared with TRBD1. This CDR3 has 12 amino acids. CDR1 is WNHNN and CDR2 is SYGVQD in the germline V gene (reference sequence). J gave up 10 bases and V 5 bases, and 5 bases lay outside the gene matches. Written as DNA, the CDR3 is TGCGCCAGCAGTTGGGACAGGGAAGGAGCTTTCTTT. Translated, it gives CASSWDREGAFF.

This clone was counted only a few times. The chain employs TRBV7-2 and TRBJ2-5; D gene ambiguous. Deletions cut 5 bases from V and 4 bases from J, with 5 bases between. The germline V gene encodes CDR1 SGHTA and CDR2 FQGNSA. The CDR3 runs to 11 residues. Here the CDR3 DNA reads TGTGCCAGCAGCCGGAGAGAGACCCAGTACTTC. Amino acid sequence: CASSRRETQYF.

This clone occurred a few times. The chain uses TRBV9 and TRBJ2-7; D might be TRBD1 (5 bases). Germline CDR1 reads SGDLS; CDR2 reads YYNGEE. There are 12 residues in the CDR3. V lost 4 bases and J 3 bases, leaving 8 bases between the germline ends. This chain's CDR3 is CASSPRDYEQYF. The CDR3 coding sequence is TGTGCCAGCAGCCCCAGGGACTACGAGCAGTACTTC.

CDR3 loop: CASSFGGRRGRDEQYF. Here the CDR3 DNA reads TGTGCCAGCAGCTTTGGGGGTCGCAGGGGAAGGGACGAGCAGTACTTC. The chain links TRBV7-9 to TRBJ2-7; a weak D match, TRBD1 (6 bases). This CDR3 region has 16 residues. V lost 3 bases, J lost 5 bases, and 20 bases lay in between. The germline gives CDR1 SEHNR, CDR2 FQNEAQ (reference sequence).

This chain uses TRBV18 with TRBJ1-2; D gene ambiguous. This CDR3 region has 14 residues. The V gene lost 0 bases and the J gene lost 2 bases, with 7 bases spanning the gap. The germline V gene encodes CDR1 KGHSH and CDR2 LQKENI. CDR3 bases: TGTGCCAGCTCACCACCGTCAGTGAACTATGGCTACACCTTC. Amino acid sequence: CASSPPSVNYGYTF.

Ten or more counts support this clone. The CDR3 here is CASSREADNSPLHF. The CDR3 DNA reads TGTGCCAGCAGCCGGGAGGCGGATAATTCACCCCTCCACTTT. V usage is TRBV7-9 and J usage is TRBJ1-6; D gene unclear. Germline V gene sequence: CDR1 SEHNR, CDR2 FQNEAQ (reference sequence). With 5 bases removed from V and 5 bases from J, the gap between germline ends came to 10 bases. The CDR3 loop spans 14 amino acids.

This clone was seen more than once but under ten times. The rearrangement uses TRBV30 and TRBJ2-5; TRBD2 aligns across 15 bases. Trimming took 3 bases from V and 0 from J; bases not matched to a gene: 5. Looked up from germline, CDR1 is GTSNPN and CDR2 is SVGIG (reference sequence). The CDR3 is made up of 17 amino acids. CDR3 nucleotide sequence: TGTGCCTGGAGCATCGGGACTAGCGGGGGGTACCAAGAGACCCAGTACTTC. Protein sequence: CAWSIGTSGGYQETQYF. Variable domain in full (rest from reference TRBV30 and TRBJ2-5): SQTIHQWPATLVQPVGSPLSLECTVEGTSNPNLYWYRQAAGRGLQLLFYSVGIGQISSEVPQNLSASRPQDRQFILSSKKLLLSDSGFYLCAWSIGTSGGYQETQYFGPGTRLLVL.

This clone has a handful of counts. This rearrangement joins TRBV30 to TRBJ1-5; TRBD1 is a possible D gene (6 bases). Germline CDR1 reads GTSNPN; CDR2 reads SVGIG (reference sequence). Trimming left V 2 bases short and J 2 bases short, with 13 bases between. The CDR3 covers 15 residues. CDR3 sequence (DNA): TGTGCCTGGAGTCCCCGACAGGTGGGCAATCAGCCCCAGCATTTT. Protein: CAWSPRQVGNQPQHF.

The rearrangement links TRBV4-3 to TRBJ2-3; D ambiguous. Between the trimmed V and J ends, which lost 2 bases and 5 bases, there was a span of 8 bases. CDR1 and CDR2 from the germline V gene are LGHNA and YSLEER. This CDR3 comprises 13 residues. In DNA form, the CDR3 reads TGCGCCAGCAGCCAATACGGTGTAGATACGCAGTATTTT. Translated, it gives CASSQYGVDTQYF.

The CDR3 loop reads CASSPAGGYEQYF. The CDR3 DNA reads TGTGCCAGCTCCCCCGCAGGGGGCTACGAGCAGTACTTC. V usage is TRBV18 and J usage is TRBJ2-7; TRBD1 matches 7 bases. Germline CDR1 KGHSH, CDR2 LQKENI. The CDR3 covers 13 residues. Trimming at V came to 6 bases and at J to 3 bases, leaving 5 bases not matched to a gene.

The V call is TRBV19, the J call TRBJ1-1, with D possibly matching TRBD1 (5 bases). V was shortened by 5 bases and J by 5 bases, with 12 bases between the two germline ends. CDR1 and CDR2 from the germline V gene are LNHDA and SQIVND (reference sequence). The CDR3 spans 13 residues. The CDR3 DNA reads as TGTGCCAGTAGTTTGACAGTTTATACTGAAGCTTTCTTT. As protein: CASSLTVYTEAFF.

A few counts support this clone. This chain links TRBV12-5 with TRBJ2-1, with 10 bases matching TRBD2. The CDR3 totals 16 residues. Germline CDR1 and CDR2: LGHNT and FRNRAP. Unmatched junction bases numbered 14, after V lost 5 bases and J lost 10 bases. The chain's CDR3 is CASGPVDSGRFGEQFF. As DNA, the CDR3 is TGTGCTAGTGGTCCCGTGGATAGCGGGAGGTTCGGAGAGCAGTTCTTC.

This clone was seen a handful of times. The rearrangement links TRBV30 to TRBJ2-1, with TRBD1 identical over 8 bases. Unmatched junction bases numbered 3, after V lost 2 bases and J lost 0 bases. The CDR3 extends over 15 amino acids. In germline, CDR1 is GTSNPN, CDR2 SVGIG (reference sequence). CDR3 sequence reads: CAWSTGTGSYNEQFF. For the CDR3, the DNA is TGTGCCTGGAGTACTGGGACAGGCTCCTACAATGAGCAGTTCTTC. The entire variable domain, with the rest obtained from reference TRBV30 and TRBJ2-1, is as follows: SQTIHQWPATLVQPVGSPLSLECTVEGTSNPNLYWYRQAAGRGLQLLFYSVGIGQISSEVPQNLSASRPQDRQFILSSKKLLLSDSGFYLCAWSTGTGSYNEQFFGPGTRLTVL.

The sample holds one count of this clone. The V gene is TRBV11-3, the J gene TRBJ2-2, with D maybe TRBD2 (6 bases). The CDR3 spans 13 residues. CDR1 SGHNT and CDR2 YENEEA come from the germline V gene. V shed 4 bases and J shed 5 bases, with 8 bases lying between them. In DNA form, the CDR3 reads TGTGCCAGCAGCTCCCGGGGGACCGGGGAGCTGTTTTTT. As protein: CASSSRGTGELFF.

This clone was counted between two and nine times. CDR3 protein: CASSPQGGRQPQHF. The DNA for the CDR3 is TGTGCCAGCAGTCCACAGGGGGGCCGGCAGCCCCAGCATTTT. J is TRBJ1-5 and V is TRBV27; TRBD1 aligns across 8 bases. The germline CDR1 and CDR2 sequences are MNHEY and SMNVEV (reference sequence). Unmatched junction bases numbered 7, after V lost 5 bases and J lost 7 bases. The CDR3 extends over 14 amino acids.

The chain combines TRBV29-1 with TRBJ2-1, with a possible D match to TRBD2 (6 bases). The V end lost 3 bases, the J end lost 10 bases, and 16 bases lay between the germline ends. Germline V gene data show CDR1 as SQVTM and CDR2 as ANQGSEA. This CDR3 has 13 amino acids. CDR3 sequence: CSVEIRLVREQFF. Here the CDR3 DNA reads TGCAGCGTTGAGATACGACTAGTTCGAGAGCAGTTCTTC.

This clone has a handful of counts. V and J are TRBV1 and TRBJ2-7; TRBD2 was called by the table and not checked on the DNA. TRBV1 is a pseudogene locus. The CDR3 contains 16 residues. Written as DNA, the CDR3 is TGCACCAGCAGCCAAGTAAGTAGCGGGGAGTCCTACGAGCAGTACTTC. Translation: CTSSQVSSGESYEQYF.

This clone came up a few times. The chain links TRBV7-9 to TRBJ2-3; possibly TRBD1 for D (6 bases). Trimming took 5 bases from V and 4 from J, leaving 19 bases between them. This CDR3 comprises 16 residues. Germline-derived CDR1 and CDR2 are SEHNR and FQNEAQ (reference sequence). CDR3 bases: TGTGCCAGCAGCGCCCGACAGGACCTCGGGGCAGATACGCAGTATTTT. This codes for CASSARQDLGADTQYF.

This clone was recorded a few times. The chain joins TRBV6-6 to TRBJ2-5; 7 bases match TRBD1. Trimming cost V 5 bases and J 0 bases; bases outside gene matches: 6. Germline V CDR1 and CDR2: MNHNY, SVGAGI (reference sequence). There are 15 residues in the CDR3. The DNA for the CDR3 is TGTGCCAGCAGTCTGAGGACAGGCCACCAAGAGACCCAGTACTTC. Protein sequence: CASSLRTGHQETQYF.